These T cell receptor beta chains were read from a single sample in a study of T-cell memory formation after mild COVID-19. TCRdb reprocessed the 5' RACE reads via MiXCR and lists one record per CDR3 protein. The table has a few hundred thousand distinct CDR3 sequences, roughly 25% seen once. What was sequenced was PBMCs or a T cell subset sorted from them (not recorded which). These TCRs come from an adult woman who had mild COVID-19 (a few samples of this study predate the infection). Cell type and time point are not known. CDR3s include the opening cysteine and the closing phenylalanine or tryptophan. D genes are given only for firm matches. For some rows the clone size is stated as once, few or many, or as a class when expanded; others skip it.

v_call: TRBV19; clone_size: -; d_call: TRBD2; j_call: TRBJ2-1; cdr3_nt: TGTGCCAGTAGCCCACCGGGACTAGCGGGCTACAATGAGCAGTTCTTC; cdr3_aa: CASSPPGLAGYNEQFF
v_call: TRBV7-6; clone_size: -; d_call: TRBD1; j_call: TRBJ1-4; cdr3_nt: TGTGCCAGCAGCTTACGGACAGGGGTAGATGAAAAACTGTTTTTT; cdr3_aa: CASSLRTGVDEKLFF
v_call: TRBV7-9; clone_size: many; d_call: TRBD2; j_call: TRBJ2-1; cdr3_nt: TGTGCCAGTGAATCATCGGGAGGAGGGGTTGGGCAGTTCTTC; cdr3_aa: CASESSGGGVGQFF
v_call: TRBV6-1; clone_size: few; d_call: TRBD1; j_call: TRBJ2-3; cdr3_nt: TGTGCCAGCAGTGGGGGACAGGGTACGACAGATACGCAGTATTTT; cdr3_aa: CASSGGQGTTDTQYF
v_call: TRBV7-8; clone_size: many; d_call: TRBD1; j_call: TRBJ2-7; cdr3_nt: TGTGCCAGCAGCTCGCGCCGTTTACAGGGGGACGAGCAGTACTTC; cdr3_aa: CASSSRRLQGDEQYF
v_call: TRBV6-2/TRBV6-3; clone_size: many; d_call: -; j_call: TRBJ2-7; cdr3_nt: TGTGCCAGCAGTGCAACAGGGCCCCTGGCCTACGAGCAGTACTTC; cdr3_aa: CASSATGPLAYEQYF
v_call: TRBV9; clone_size: many; d_call: -; j_call: TRBJ2-7; cdr3_nt: TGTGCCAGCAGCGTGGGCCCTGGGGCCTACGAGCAGTACTTC; cdr3_aa: CASSVGPGAYEQYF
v_call: TRBV11-2; clone_size: -; d_call: -; j_call: TRBJ1-6; cdr3_nt: TGTGCCAGCAGCTTAGGGTACAGGGTGAATTCACCCCTCCACTTT; cdr3_aa: CASSLGYRVNSPLHF
v_call: TRBV7-3; clone_size: -; d_call: -; j_call: TRBJ2-7; cdr3_nt: TGTGCCAGCAGCTTACCCAATATAAGCAACGAGCAGTACTTC; cdr3_aa: CASSLPNISNEQYF
v_call: TRBV24-1; clone_size: few; d_call: -; j_call: TRBJ2-1; cdr3_nt: TGTGCCACCAGAAGCTACAATGAGCAGTTCTTC; cdr3_aa: CATRSYNEQFF
v_call: TRBV19; clone_size: -; d_call: TRBD2; j_call: TRBJ2-3; cdr3_nt: TGTGCCAGTAGCCCGACTAGCGGCACAGATACGCAGTATTTT; cdr3_aa: CASSPTSGTDTQYF
v_call: TRBV5-1; clone_size: few; d_call: -; j_call: TRBJ2-2; cdr3_nt: TGCGCCAGCAGCTTGGAGGCCCGAAACACCGGGGAGCTGTTTTTT; cdr3_aa: CASSLEARNTGELFF
v_call: TRBV6-5; clone_size: few; d_call: TRBD1; j_call: TRBJ2-7; cdr3_nt: TGTGCCAGCAGGCCCAGGGGGTCCCCCTACGAGCAGTACTTC; cdr3_aa: CASRPRGSPYEQYF
v_call: TRBV12-3/TRBV12-4; clone_size: -; d_call: TRBD2; j_call: TRBJ2-3; cdr3_nt: TGTGCCAGCAGGGAGACTAGCGGGAGTGGCACAGATACGCAGTATTTT; cdr3_aa: CASRETSGSGTDTQYF
v_call: TRBV6-5; clone_size: few; d_call: -; j_call: TRBJ2-7; cdr3_nt: TGTGCCAGCAGGAACACAGGGATAACCTACGAGCAGTACTTC; cdr3_aa: CASRNTGITYEQYF
v_call: TRBV19; clone_size: -; d_call: -; j_call: TRBJ1-2; cdr3_nt: TGTGCCAGTAGTATAGATCGTCAGAGACACTATGGCTACACCTTC; cdr3_aa: CASSIDRQRHYGYTF
v_call: TRBV7-2; clone_size: few; d_call: -; j_call: TRBJ2-1; cdr3_nt: TGTGCCAGCAGCTTCCGGCTGGAGCAGTTCTTC; cdr3_aa: CASSFRLEQFF
v_call: TRBV20-1; clone_size: -; d_call: TRBD1; j_call: TRBJ2-7; cdr3_nt: TGCAGTGCTAGAGATATACAGGGGGCAATGTACGAGCAGTACTTC; cdr3_aa: CSARDIQGAMYEQYF
v_call: TRBV6-1; clone_size: few; d_call: -; j_call: TRBJ2-6; cdr3_nt: TGTGCCAGCAGTGTCGCGACACTTTCCTCTGGGGCCAACGTCCTGACTTTC; cdr3_aa: CASSVATLSSGANVLTF
v_call: TRBV20-1; clone_size: few; d_call: TRBD2; j_call: TRBJ2-1; cdr3_nt: TGCAGTGCTAGATACTCCGTGAGGGGAGGGCCCGGCAATGAGCAGTTCTTC; cdr3_aa: CSARYSVRGGPGNEQFF
v_call: TRBV12-3/TRBV12-4; clone_size: many; d_call: TRBD1; j_call: TRBJ2-3; cdr3_nt: TGTGCCAGCAGTTGGGGACAGGGCACAGATACGCAGTATTTT; cdr3_aa: CASSWGQGTDTQYF
v_call: TRBV4-3; clone_size: -; d_call: -; j_call: TRBJ2-2; cdr3_nt: TGCGCCAGCAGCATGAGGGACACCCGATCCGGGGAGCTGTTTTTT; cdr3_aa: CASSMRDTRSGELFF
v_call: TRBV7-5; clone_size: -; d_call: -; j_call: TRBJ2-1; cdr3_nt: -; cdr3_aa: CISVPEATPERTSGTYNEQFF
v_call: TRBV7-2; clone_size: many; d_call: -; j_call: TRBJ2-3; cdr3_nt: TGTGCCAGCAGCACCACCGGGGCAAGCACAGATACGCAGTATTTT; cdr3_aa: CASSTTGASTDTQYF
v_call: TRBV6-5; clone_size: few; d_call: -; j_call: TRBJ1-2; cdr3_nt: TGTGCCAGCACCGCGGCGGGGGCCCCCTTCTATGGCTACACCTTC; cdr3_aa: CASTAAGAPFYGYTF
v_call: TRBV6-5; clone_size: few; d_call: -; j_call: TRBJ1-1; cdr3_nt: TGTGCCAGCAGTTACTCGAAGGGTGCAGCTGAAGCTTTCTTT; cdr3_aa: CASSYSKGAAEAFF
v_call: TRBV7-9; clone_size: few; d_call: TRBD2; j_call: TRBJ2-1; cdr3_nt: TGTGCCAGCAGCCCACCTAGCGGGAGGGCCCACAATGAGCAGTTCTTC; cdr3_aa: CASSPPSGRAHNEQFF
v_call: TRBV7-9; clone_size: -; d_call: -; j_call: TRBJ2-3; cdr3_nt: TGTGCCAGCAGCTCCTGGACAGTAACAGATACGCAGTATTTT; cdr3_aa: CASSSWTVTDTQYF
v_call: TRBV4-3; clone_size: -; d_call: -; j_call: TRBJ2-7; cdr3_nt: TGCGCCAGCAGCCCTCAACAGGGTTGGAAGGAGCAGTACTTC; cdr3_aa: CASSPQQGWKEQYF
v_call: TRBV27; clone_size: -; d_call: -; j_call: TRBJ2-5; cdr3_nt: TGTGCCAGCACCTCCCGGGGGTTCCAAGAGACCCAGTACTTC; cdr3_aa: CASTSRGFQETQYF
v_call: TRBV3-1; clone_size: few; d_call: -; j_call: TRBJ2-7; cdr3_nt: TGTGCCAGCAGCCAATCAGTGTACGAGCAGTACTTC; cdr3_aa: CASSQSVYEQYF
v_call: TRBV9; clone_size: few; d_call: -; j_call: TRBJ1-1; cdr3_nt: TGTGCCAGCAGCGTAGGTACGAACACTGAAGCTTTCTTT; cdr3_aa: CASSVGTNTEAFF
v_call: TRBV5-1; clone_size: -; d_call: -; j_call: TRBJ1-1; cdr3_nt: TGCGCCAGCAGCTTGGGAACAGATGGGACTGAAGCTTTCTTT; cdr3_aa: CASSLGTDGTEAFF
v_call: TRBV11-2; clone_size: -; d_call: -; j_call: TRBJ1-3; cdr3_nt: TGTGCCAGCAGCTCCGACGTAAGCTCTGGAAACACCATATATTTT; cdr3_aa: CASSSDVSSGNTIYF
v_call: TRBV5-5; clone_size: -; d_call: -; j_call: TRBJ1-6; cdr3_nt: TGTGCCAGCAGCTTGTGGGCCGAGAGTAATTCACCCCTCCACTTT; cdr3_aa: CASSLWAESNSPLHF
v_call: TRBV6-5; clone_size: -; d_call: TRBD1; j_call: TRBJ2-7; cdr3_nt: TGTGCCAGCAACAGGGGTTACGAGCAGTACTTC; cdr3_aa: CASNRGYEQYF
v_call: TRBV24-1; clone_size: few; d_call: TRBD1; j_call: TRBJ2-5; cdr3_nt: TGTGCCACCAGTGACCCGGGACAGGGCGGAGAGACCCAGTACTTC; cdr3_aa: CATSDPGQGGETQYF
v_call: TRBV29-1; clone_size: few; d_call: -; j_call: TRBJ2-1; cdr3_nt: TGCAGCCTAGGGAGAGGAGTATCCTACAATGAGCAGTTCTTC; cdr3_aa: CSLGRGVSYNEQFF
v_call: TRBV5-1; clone_size: -; d_call: -; j_call: TRBJ2-4; cdr3_nt: TGCGCCACCCTGATCCTAGCCAAAAACATTCAGTACTTC; cdr3_aa: CATLILAKNIQYF
v_call: TRBV7-3; clone_size: many; d_call: TRBD1; j_call: TRBJ2-3; cdr3_nt: TGTGCCAGCAGCTGGACCGGGACAGTAGGGACCGATACGCAGTATTTT; cdr3_aa: CASSWTGTVGTDTQYF
v_call: TRBV12-3/TRBV12-4; clone_size: -; d_call: TRBD2; j_call: TRBJ2-1; cdr3_nt: TGTGCCAGCAGTTCGCAACACGGGGGACTAGCCTCCAATGAGCAGTTCTTC; cdr3_aa: CASSSQHGGLASNEQFF
v_call: TRBV12-3/TRBV12-4; clone_size: -; d_call: TRBD2; j_call: TRBJ2-1; cdr3_nt: TGTGCCAGCAGTTTATATCGGACTAGCAGCAATGAGCAGTTCTTC; cdr3_aa: CASSLYRTSSNEQFF
v_call: TRBV5-1; clone_size: -; d_call: TRBD2; j_call: TRBJ2-7; cdr3_nt: TGCGCCAGCAGCTCACGGCCGGGGACTAGCGGGGGGGCCCGCGAGCAGTACTTC; cdr3_aa: CASSSRPGTSGGAREQYF
v_call: TRBV6-6; clone_size: -; d_call: TRBD1; j_call: TRBJ2-1; cdr3_nt: TGTGCCAGCAGCAGACCGGGACAGAAAGGCGATGAGCAGTTCTTC; cdr3_aa: CASSRPGQKGDEQFF
v_call: TRBV6-5; clone_size: once; d_call: -; j_call: TRBJ2-7; cdr3_nt: TGTGCCAGCAGCCCTGAAGGGGGGCGATCCTACGAGCAGTACTTC; cdr3_aa: CASSPEGGRSYEQYF
v_call: TRBV5-4; clone_size: -; d_call: -; j_call: TRBJ2-2; cdr3_nt: TGTGCCAGCAGCTTGGGACTAGAGGTCACCGGGGAGCTGTTTTTT; cdr3_aa: CASSLGLEVTGELFF
v_call: TRBV24-1; clone_size: -; d_call: -; j_call: TRBJ2-1; cdr3_nt: TGTGCCACCAGTGATTTAACGGCCTCGCACAATGAGCAGTTCTTC; cdr3_aa: CATSDLTASHNEQFF
v_call: TRBV24-1; clone_size: few; d_call: TRBD1; j_call: TRBJ2-3; cdr3_nt: TGTGCCACCAGTGATGGTCGGCAGGGGGGCACAGATACGCAGTATTTT; cdr3_aa: CATSDGRQGGTDTQYF
v_call: TRBV10-3; clone_size: -; d_call: TRBD2; j_call: TRBJ2-7; cdr3_nt: TGTGCCTTGGGACTAGCGGGGTCCGAGCAGTACTTC; cdr3_aa: CALGLAGSEQYF
v_call: TRBV30; clone_size: -; d_call: -; j_call: TRBJ2-3; cdr3_nt: TGTGCCGGCAGGGGGAGGGGGACAGATACGCAGTATTTT; cdr3_aa: CAGRGRGTDTQYF
v_call: TRBV6-1; clone_size: -; d_call: TRBD2; j_call: TRBJ2-2; cdr3_nt: TGTGCCAGCAGACGGGAGGGGACTAGCGGGGGTAGGGCGCTGTTTTTT; cdr3_aa: CASRREGTSGGRALFF
v_call: TRBV12-3/TRBV12-4; clone_size: many; d_call: -; j_call: TRBJ2-7; cdr3_nt: TGTGCCAGCAGTAGGGACGGATCCTACGAGCAGTACTTC; cdr3_aa: CASSRDGSYEQYF
v_call: TRBV3-1; clone_size: -; d_call: -; j_call: TRBJ2-1; cdr3_nt: TGTGCCAGCAGCCCACGGGGGGCCTCCTACAATGAGCAGTTCTTC; cdr3_aa: CASSPRGASYNEQFF